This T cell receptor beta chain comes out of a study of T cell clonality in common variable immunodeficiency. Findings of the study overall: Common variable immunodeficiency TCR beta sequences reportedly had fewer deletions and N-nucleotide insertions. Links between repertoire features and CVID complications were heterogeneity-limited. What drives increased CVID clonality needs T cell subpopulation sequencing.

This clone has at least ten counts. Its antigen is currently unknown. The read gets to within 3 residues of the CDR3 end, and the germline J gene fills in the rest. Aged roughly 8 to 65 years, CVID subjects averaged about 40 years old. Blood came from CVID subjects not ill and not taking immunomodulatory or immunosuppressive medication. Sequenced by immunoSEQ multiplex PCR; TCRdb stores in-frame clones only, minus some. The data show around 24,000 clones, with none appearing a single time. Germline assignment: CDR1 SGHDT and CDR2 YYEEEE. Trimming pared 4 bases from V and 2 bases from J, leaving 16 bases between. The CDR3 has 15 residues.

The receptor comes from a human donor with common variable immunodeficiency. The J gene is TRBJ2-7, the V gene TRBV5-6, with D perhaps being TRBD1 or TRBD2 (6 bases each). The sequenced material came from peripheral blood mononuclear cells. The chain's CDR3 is CASSDQGRRTYEQYF. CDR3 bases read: TGTGCCAGCAGCGATCAGGGGAGGAGGACCTACGAG. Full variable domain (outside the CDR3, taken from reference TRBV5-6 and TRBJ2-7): DAGVTQSPTHLIKTRGQQVTLRCSPKSGHDTVSWYQQALGQGPQFIFQYYEEEERQRGNFPDRFSGHQFPNYSSELNVNALLLGDSALYLCASSDQGRRTYEQYFGPGTRLTVT.